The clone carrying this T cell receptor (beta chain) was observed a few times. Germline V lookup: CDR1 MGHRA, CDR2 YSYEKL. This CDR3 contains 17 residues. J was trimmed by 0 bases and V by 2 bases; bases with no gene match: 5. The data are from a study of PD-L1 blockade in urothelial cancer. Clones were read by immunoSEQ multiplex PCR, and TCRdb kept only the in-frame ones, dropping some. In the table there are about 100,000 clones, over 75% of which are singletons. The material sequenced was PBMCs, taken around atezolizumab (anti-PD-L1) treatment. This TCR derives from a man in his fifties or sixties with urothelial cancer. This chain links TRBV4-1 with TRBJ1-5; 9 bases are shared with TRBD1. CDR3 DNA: TGCGCCAGCAGCCAACGCCCGGGACAGGGTAGCAATCAGCCCCAGCATTTT. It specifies CASSQRPGQGSNQPQHF.